This is a list of T cell receptor beta chains from one sample in a study of blood T cells in healthy people across ages. TCRdb itself ran the 5' RACE reads through MiXCR, one entry per CDR3 protein. The sample holds about 800,000 distinct CDR3 sequences, 25% seen once. These data were also reused for a study on T cells of mothers and their children.

The sequenced sample was blood. These receptor sequences come from a boy between 10 and 17 years old in good health. Each CDR3 is given with its conserved first and last residue. Clone sizes are given selectively: once, few, many, or a class where the clone is expanded.

clone size	V gene	CDR3 protein
NA	TRBV29-1	CSVLGLAGYNEQFF
NA	TRBV20-1	CSASAQQVCTF
NA	TRBV10-3	CAISELWGNEQFF
few	TRBV28	CASTKGQGSPLETQYF
few	TRBV25-1	CASSENGGLETQYF
few	TRBV6-5	CATHRDTEAFF
NA	TRBV7-9	CASSRGAYEQYF
few	TRBV29-1	CSVENWGTQYF
few	TRBV12-3/TRBV12-4	CASTLRTAGANVLTF
few	TRBV20-1	CSARGTGANYGYTF
many	TRBV20-1	CSASIGGNLGEQYF
few	TRBV7-3	CASSRDRDYTDTQYF
NA	TRBV4-3	CASSQDRWGAYEQYF
NA	TRBV4-2	CASSHPGTVTDTQYF
NA	TRBV5-1	CASSYITGLGETQYF
NA	TRBV7-2	CASSSGPRDTQYF
NA	TRBV11-1	CASRPRVGQGPTLENNEQFF
once	TRBV6-1	CASSVGMISSPLHF
few	TRBV11-1	CASNRLAGEQFF
NA	TRBV6-2/TRBV6-3	CASGPPFGETQYF